The next 9 T cell receptor beta chains were all read from a single sample in a study of T-cell memory formation after mild COVID-19. TCRdb itself ran the 5' RACE reads through MiXCR, one entry per CDR3 protein. This repertoire shows about 29,000 distinct CDR3 sequences, around 10% found once; its top ten account for nearly 15%. The sequenced sample consisted of PBMCs or a T cell subset sorted from them (not recorded which). These receptors all come from an adult woman who had mild COVID-19 (a few samples of this study predate the infection). Cell type and time point are not known.

This clonotype came up many times. The rearrangement uses TRBV30 and TRBJ1-2, with D possibly being TRBD1 (6 bases). This CDR3 has 15 amino acids. CDR1 and CDR2 from the germline V gene are GTSNPN and SVGIG (reference sequence). V was clipped by 2 bases and J by 8 bases, with 21 bases between them. This CDR3 is CAWSSSRTAGDGYTF. The CDR3, as DNA: TGTGCCTGGAGTTCCAGCAGGACAGCGGGAGACGGCTACACCTTC.

The gene calls are TRBV13 and TRBJ2-1, with a tentative D call TRBD1 (7 bases). Germline V gene lookup returns CDR1 PRHDT and CDR2 FYEKMQ (reference sequence). The V and J ends lost 4 bases and 8 bases respectively, with 27 bases between them. The CDR3 length is 18 residues. CDR3 nucleotide sequence: TGTGCCAGCAGCTCCGAGGGGGCCCGAACCTTGGGGGGCTATGAGCAGTTCTTC. Its translation: CASSSEGARTLGGYEQFF.

This clonotype was detected many times. The chain links TRBV10-3 to TRBJ1-1, with D hard to call. Per the germline V gene, CDR1 is ENHRY and CDR2 is SYGVKD. Trimming removed 10 bases at V and 2 bases at J, with 14 bases between. This CDR3 has 13 residues. Here the CDR3 reads CATHDGFNTEAFF. CDR3 in DNA: TGTGCCACCCATGACGGATTTAACACTGAAGCTTTCTTT.

This clonotype was observed many times. V and J are TRBV19 and TRBJ1-2; 7 positions match TRBD1. V was clipped by 0 bases and J by 4 bases; unmatched bases: 8. The CDR3 spans 16 residues. Germline V gives CDR1 LNHDA, CDR2 SQIVND (reference sequence). The CDR3 DNA sequence: TGTGCCAGTAGTATAGAGGACAGGCGAGTCGGCTATGGCTACACCTTC. This encodes CASSIEDRRVGYGYTF.

This clonotype came up many times. This rearrangement joins TRBV7-2 to TRBJ2-3; 7 bases are shared with TRBD2. V lost 3 bases to trimming and J lost 2 bases; unmatched junction nucleotides: 5. The CDR3 covers 15 residues. Per germline, CDR1 SGHTA and CDR2 FQGNSA. CDR3 sequence (DNA): TGTGCCAGCAGCTTTGGGACTATCAACACAGATACGCAGTATTTT. Amino acids: CASSFGTINTDTQYF.

This clonotype was recorded many times. The V and J genes are TRBV3-1 and TRBJ2-7; TRBD1 is a possible D gene (5 bases). V lost 2 bases to trimming and J lost 9 bases, with 17 bases between them. The CDR3 is made up of 14 amino acids. Germline CDR1 is LGHDT and CDR2 is YNNKEL (reference sequence). The CDR3 sequence: CASSQLDISGGQYF. DNA of the CDR3: TGTGCCAGCAGCCAATTGGACATCTCTGGCGGGCAGTACTTC.

This clonotype has a count of ten or more. V usage is TRBV14 and J usage is TRBJ1-2, with 11 bases matching TRBD1. After removal of 4 bases from V and 7 bases from J, the junction contained 5 bases not matched to a gene. Germline loops: CDR1 SGHDN, CDR2 FVKESK. The CDR3 is 14 residues long. The DNA of the CDR3 is TGTGCCAGCAGCCGCCTCGGACAGGGGGCTGGCTACACCTTC. It is translated as CASSRLGQGAGYTF.

This clonotype was found many times. The chain employs TRBV5-4 and TRBJ2-3; the match to TRBD2 covers 7 bases. The germline CDR1 and CDR2 sequences are SGHNT and YYREEE (reference sequence). This CDR3 is 17 amino acids long. Losses at the gene ends were 2 bases for V and 1 base for J; bases not matched to a gene: 10. As DNA, the CDR3 is TGTGCCAGCAGCTTAGCCCAGCTGGGAGGGGGCACAGATACGCAGTATTTT. Amino acids: CASSLAQLGGGTDTQYF.

This clonotype was recorded many times. The chain is built from TRBV4-1 and TRBJ2-1; TRBD1 matches 8 bases. V lost 1 base to trimming and J lost 8 bases; unmatched junction nucleotides: 10. Looked up from germline, CDR1 is MGHRA and CDR2 is YSYEKL. The CDR3 has 16 residues. The CDR3 coding sequence is TGCGCCAGCAGCCAAGCCAGGGGGCAGGGACCATATGAGCAGTTCTTC. It translates to CASSQARGQGPYEQFF.